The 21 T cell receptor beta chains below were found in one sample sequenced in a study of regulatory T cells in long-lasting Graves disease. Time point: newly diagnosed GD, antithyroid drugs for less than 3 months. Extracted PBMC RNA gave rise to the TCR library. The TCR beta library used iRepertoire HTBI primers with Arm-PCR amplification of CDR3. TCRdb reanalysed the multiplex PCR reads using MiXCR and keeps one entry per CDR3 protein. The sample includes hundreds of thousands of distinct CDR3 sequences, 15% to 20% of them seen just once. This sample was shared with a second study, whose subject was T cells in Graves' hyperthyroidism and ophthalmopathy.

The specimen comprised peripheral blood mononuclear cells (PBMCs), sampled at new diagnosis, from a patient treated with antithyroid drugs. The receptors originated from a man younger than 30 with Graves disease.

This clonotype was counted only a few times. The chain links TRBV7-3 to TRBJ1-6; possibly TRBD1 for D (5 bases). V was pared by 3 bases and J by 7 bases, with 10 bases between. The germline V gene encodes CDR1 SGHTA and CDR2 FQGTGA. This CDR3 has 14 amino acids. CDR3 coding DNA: TGTGCCAGCAGCTTGGGCAGGGTCAATTCACCCCTCCACTTT. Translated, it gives CASSLGRVNSPLHF.

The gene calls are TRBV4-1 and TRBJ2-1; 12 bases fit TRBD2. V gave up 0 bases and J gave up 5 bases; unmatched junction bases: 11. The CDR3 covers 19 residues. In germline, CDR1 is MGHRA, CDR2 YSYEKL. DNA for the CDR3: TGCGCCAGCAGCCAAGAAAGACTAGCGGGAGTGAGGGAGGACAATGAGCAGTTCTTC. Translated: CASSQERLAGVREDNEQFF.

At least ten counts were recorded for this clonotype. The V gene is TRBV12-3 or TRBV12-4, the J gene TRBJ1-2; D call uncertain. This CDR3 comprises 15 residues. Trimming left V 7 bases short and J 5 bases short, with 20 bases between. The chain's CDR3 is CASKGGGQGPYGYTF. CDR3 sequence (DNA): TGTGCCAGCAAGGGTGGCGGGCAAGGGCCGTATGGCTACACCTTC.

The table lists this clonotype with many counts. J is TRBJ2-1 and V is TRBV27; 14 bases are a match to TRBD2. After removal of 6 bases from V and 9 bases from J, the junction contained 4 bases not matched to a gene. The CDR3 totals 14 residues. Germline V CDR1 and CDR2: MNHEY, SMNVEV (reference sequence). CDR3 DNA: TGTGCCAGCAGGGGACTAGCGGGAGCCCGTGAGCAGTTCTTC. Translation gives CASRGLAGAREQFF.

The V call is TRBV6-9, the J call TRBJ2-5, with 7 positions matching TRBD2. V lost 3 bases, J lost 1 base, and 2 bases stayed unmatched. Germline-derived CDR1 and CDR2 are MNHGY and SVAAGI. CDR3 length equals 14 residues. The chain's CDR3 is CASSYWGGQETQYF. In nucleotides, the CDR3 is TGTGCCAGCAGTTACTGGGGGGGCCAAGAGACCCAGTACTTC.

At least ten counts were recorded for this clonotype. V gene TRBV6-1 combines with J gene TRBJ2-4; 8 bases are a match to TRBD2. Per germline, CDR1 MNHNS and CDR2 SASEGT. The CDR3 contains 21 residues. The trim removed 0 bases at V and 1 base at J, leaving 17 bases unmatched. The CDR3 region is CASSEAGGFGTRVLAKNIQYF. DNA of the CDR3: TGTGCCAGCAGTGAAGCTGGAGGTTTTGGGACTAGAGTTTTGGCCAAAAACATTCAGTACTTC.

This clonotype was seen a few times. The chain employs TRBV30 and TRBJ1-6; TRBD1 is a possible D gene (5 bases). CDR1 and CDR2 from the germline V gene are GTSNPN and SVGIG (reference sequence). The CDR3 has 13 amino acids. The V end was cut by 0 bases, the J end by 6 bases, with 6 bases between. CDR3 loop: CAWSVQANSPLHF. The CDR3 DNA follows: TGTGCCTGGAGTGTACAGGCTAATTCACCCCTCCACTTT.

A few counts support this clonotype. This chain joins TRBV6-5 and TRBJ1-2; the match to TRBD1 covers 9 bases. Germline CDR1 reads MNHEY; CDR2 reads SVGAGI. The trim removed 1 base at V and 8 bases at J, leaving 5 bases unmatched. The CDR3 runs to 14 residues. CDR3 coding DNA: TGTGCCAGCAGTTACTTACAGGGGGCGGCCGGCTACACCTTC. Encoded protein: CASSYLQGAAGYTF.

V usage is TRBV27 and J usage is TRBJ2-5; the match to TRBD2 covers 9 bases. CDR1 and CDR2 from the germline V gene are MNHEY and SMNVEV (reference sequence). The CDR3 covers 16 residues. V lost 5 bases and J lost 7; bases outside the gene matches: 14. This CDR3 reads CASSPHGTSNGVTQYF. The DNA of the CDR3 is TGTGCCAGCAGTCCACACGGGACTAGCAATGGTGTGACCCAGTACTTC.

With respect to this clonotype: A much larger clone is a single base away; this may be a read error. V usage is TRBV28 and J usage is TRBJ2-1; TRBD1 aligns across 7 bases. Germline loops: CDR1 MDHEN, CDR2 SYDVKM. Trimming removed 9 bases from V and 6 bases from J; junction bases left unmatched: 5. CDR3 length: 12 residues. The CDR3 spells CASGTDSNEQFF. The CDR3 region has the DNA TGTGCCAGTGGGACAGATAGCAATGAGCAGTTCTTC.

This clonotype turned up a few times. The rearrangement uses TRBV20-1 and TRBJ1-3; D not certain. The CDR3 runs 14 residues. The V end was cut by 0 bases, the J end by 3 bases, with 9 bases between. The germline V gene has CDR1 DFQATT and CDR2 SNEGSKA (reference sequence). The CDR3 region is CSARDRNGGNTIYF. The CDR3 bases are TGCAGTGCTAGAGATCGCAACGGTGGAAACACCATATATTTT.

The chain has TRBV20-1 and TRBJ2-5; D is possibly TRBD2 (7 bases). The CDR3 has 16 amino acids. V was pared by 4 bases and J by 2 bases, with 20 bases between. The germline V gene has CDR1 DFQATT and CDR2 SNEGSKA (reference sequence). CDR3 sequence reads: CSAKGDGGGKQETQYF. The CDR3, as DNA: TGCAGTGCTAAAGGGGATGGCGGGGGCAAACAAGAGACCCAGTACTTC.

CDR3 nucleotides: TGTGCCAGCAGCTTAACGATGGGGCTCGAGCAGTACTTC. It codes for CASSLTMGLEQYF. V and J are TRBV7-3 and TRBJ2-7; tentative D call: TRBD1 (5 bases). CDR3 length: 13 residues. V lost 0 bases and J 6 bases, leaving 9 bases between the germline ends. The V gene's germline CDR1 is SGHTA and CDR2 FQGTGA.

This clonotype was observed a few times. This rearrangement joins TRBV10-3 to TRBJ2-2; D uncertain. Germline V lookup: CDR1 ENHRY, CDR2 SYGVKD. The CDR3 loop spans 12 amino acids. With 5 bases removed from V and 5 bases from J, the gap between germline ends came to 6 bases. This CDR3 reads CAISLSTGELFF. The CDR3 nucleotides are TGTGCCATCAGTCTAAGTACCGGGGAGCTGTTTTTT.

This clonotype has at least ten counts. In DNA form, the CDR3 reads TGCGCCAGCAGCTTTTCGGGGCCTCCCACCTACGAGCAGTACTTC. Protein sequence: CASSFSGPPTYEQYF. This chain connects TRBV5-1 to TRBJ2-7; D could derive from TRBD1 or TRBD2 (5 bases each). The CDR3 spans 15 residues. V was trimmed by 2 bases and J by 2 bases, leaving 14 bases between them. CDR1 SGHRS and CDR2 YFSETQ come from the germline V gene.

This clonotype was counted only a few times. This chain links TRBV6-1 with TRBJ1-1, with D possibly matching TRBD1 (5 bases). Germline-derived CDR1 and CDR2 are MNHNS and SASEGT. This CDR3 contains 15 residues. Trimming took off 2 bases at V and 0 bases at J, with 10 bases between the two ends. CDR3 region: CASSEFDRLNTEAFF. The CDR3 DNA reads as TGTGCCAGCAGTGAATTTGACAGACTGAACACTGAAGCTTTCTTT.

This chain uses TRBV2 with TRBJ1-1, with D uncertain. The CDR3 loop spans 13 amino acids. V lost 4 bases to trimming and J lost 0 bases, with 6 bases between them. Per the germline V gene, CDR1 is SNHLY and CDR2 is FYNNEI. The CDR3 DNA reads TGTGCCAGCAGTGGGCCGCTGAACACTGAAGCTTTCTTT. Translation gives CASSGPLNTEAFF.

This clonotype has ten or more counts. The CDR3: CASSFKTGGKNIQYF. The CDR3 DNA sequence: TGTGCCAGCAGTTTCAAGACAGGGGGAAAAAACATTCAGTACTTC. The chain links TRBV28 to TRBJ2-4; the match to TRBD1 covers 9 bases. Trimming cost V 3 bases and J 4 bases; bases outside gene matches: 4. Germline V gene lookup returns CDR1 MDHEN and CDR2 SYDVKM. The CDR3 is made up of 15 amino acids.

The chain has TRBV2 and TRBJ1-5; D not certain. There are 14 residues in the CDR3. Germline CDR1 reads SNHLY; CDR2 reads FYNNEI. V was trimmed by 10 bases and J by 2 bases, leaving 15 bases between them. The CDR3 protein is CATGREGGNQPQHF. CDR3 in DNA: TGTGCCACGGGAAGGGAGGGTGGCAATCAGCCCCAGCATTTT.

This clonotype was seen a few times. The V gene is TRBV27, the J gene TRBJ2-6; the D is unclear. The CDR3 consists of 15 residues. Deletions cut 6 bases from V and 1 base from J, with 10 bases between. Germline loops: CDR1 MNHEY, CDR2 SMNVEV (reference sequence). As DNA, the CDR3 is TGTGCCAGCAGGTTAACTGGGTCTGGGGCCAACGTCCTGACTTTC. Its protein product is CASRLTGSGANVLTF.

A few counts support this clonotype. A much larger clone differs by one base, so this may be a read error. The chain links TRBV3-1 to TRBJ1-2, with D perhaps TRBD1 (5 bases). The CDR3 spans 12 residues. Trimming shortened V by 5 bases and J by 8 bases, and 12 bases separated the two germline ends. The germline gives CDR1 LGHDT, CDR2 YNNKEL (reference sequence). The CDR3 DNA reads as TGTGCCAGCAGCGTACGGGGGGACGGCTACACCTTC. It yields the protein CASSVRGDGYTF.